This entry concerns a single T cell receptor beta chain. Its antigen is not known. The survey-level immunoSEQ assay was used. Profiling relied on immunoSEQ multiplex PCR, and the TCRdb table lists in-frame clones only, not all of them. The sample has about 95,000 clones; around 72% are singletons. The CDR3 runs 11 residues. From germline, CDR1 is SEHNR and CDR2 FQNEAQ (reference sequence). The germline V and J ends were trimmed by 5 bases and 10 bases, with 9 bases remaining between them. The source of the sample is a study of fetal regulatory T cell absence and autoimmunity. Across the whole study: Without clinical diabetes, IPEX patients showed exocrine pancreas autoimmunity. Points from the study as a whole: Oligoclonal TCR enrichment in pancreas over cord blood reached over 90-fold for some clones. Broadly similar TRB gene family usage was seen in pancreas and cord blood.

The rearrangement joins TRBV7-9 to TRBJ2-1; D is perhaps TRBD2 (5 bases). Sequencing input: pancreas tissue. This clonotype originated in a male donor with IPEX syndrome. CDR3 coding DNA: TGTGCCAGCAGCGCATCTAGCGAGCAGTTCTTC. This gives the protein CASSASSEQFF.